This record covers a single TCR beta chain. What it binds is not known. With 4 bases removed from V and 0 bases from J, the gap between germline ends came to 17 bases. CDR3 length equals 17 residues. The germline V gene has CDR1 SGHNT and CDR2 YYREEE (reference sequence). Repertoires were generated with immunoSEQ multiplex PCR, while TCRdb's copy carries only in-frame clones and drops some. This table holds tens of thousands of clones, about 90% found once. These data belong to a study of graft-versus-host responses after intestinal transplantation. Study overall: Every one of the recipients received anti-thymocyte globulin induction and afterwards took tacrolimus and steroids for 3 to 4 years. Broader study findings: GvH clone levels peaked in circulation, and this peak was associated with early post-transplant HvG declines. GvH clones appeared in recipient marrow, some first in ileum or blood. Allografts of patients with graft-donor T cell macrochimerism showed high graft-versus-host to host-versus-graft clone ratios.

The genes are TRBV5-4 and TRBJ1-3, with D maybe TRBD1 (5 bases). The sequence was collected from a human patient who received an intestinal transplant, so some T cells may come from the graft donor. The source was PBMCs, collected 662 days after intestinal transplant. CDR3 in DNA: TGTGCCAGCAGCCCCGGGGTCAGGGTTGACTCTGGAAACACCATATATTTT. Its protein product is CASSPGVRVDSGNTIYF.